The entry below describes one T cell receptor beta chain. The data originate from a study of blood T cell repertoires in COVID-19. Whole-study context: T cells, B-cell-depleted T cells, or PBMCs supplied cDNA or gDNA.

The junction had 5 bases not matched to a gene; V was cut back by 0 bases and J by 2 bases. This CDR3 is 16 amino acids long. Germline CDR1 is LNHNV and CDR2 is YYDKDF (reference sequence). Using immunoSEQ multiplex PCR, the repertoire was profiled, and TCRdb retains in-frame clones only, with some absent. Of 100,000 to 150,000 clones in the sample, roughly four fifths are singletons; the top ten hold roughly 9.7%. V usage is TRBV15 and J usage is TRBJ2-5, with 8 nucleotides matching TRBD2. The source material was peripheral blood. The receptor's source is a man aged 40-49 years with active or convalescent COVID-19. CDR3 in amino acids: CATSRDLGGGQETQYF. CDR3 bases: TGTGCCACCAGCAGAGATCTCGGGGGGGGACAAGAGACCCAGTACTTC.